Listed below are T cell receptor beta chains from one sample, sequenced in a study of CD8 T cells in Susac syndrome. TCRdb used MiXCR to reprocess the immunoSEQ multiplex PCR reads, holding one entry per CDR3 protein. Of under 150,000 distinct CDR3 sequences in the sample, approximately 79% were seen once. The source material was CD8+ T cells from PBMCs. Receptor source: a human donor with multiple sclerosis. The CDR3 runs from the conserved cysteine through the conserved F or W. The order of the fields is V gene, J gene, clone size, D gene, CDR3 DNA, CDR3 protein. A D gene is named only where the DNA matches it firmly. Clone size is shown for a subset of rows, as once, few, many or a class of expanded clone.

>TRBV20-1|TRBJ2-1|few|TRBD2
TGCAGTGCTTCTAGCGGAGGAACCTACAATGAGCAGTTCTTC
CSASSGGTYNEQFF
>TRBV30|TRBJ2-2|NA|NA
TGTGCCTGGGCAGGGGTCGGGGAGCTGTTTTTT
CAWAGVGELFF
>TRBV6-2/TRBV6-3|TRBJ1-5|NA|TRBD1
TGTGCCAGCAGTTACTCGGACAGGGGGTTCAATCAGCCCCAGCATTTT
CASSYSDRGFNQPQHF
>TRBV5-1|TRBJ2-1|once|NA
TGCGCCAGCAGCCTCCTACGACAGAGTTACAATGAGCAGTTCTTC
CASSLLRQSYNEQFF
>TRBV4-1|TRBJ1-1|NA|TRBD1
TGCGCCAGCAGCCTGGGACAGGGGTTGGCTGAAGCTTTCTTT
CASSLGQGLAEAFF
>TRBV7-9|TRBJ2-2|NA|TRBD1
TGTGCCAGCAGCTTAGCAGGGGGACAGGGAAGCACCGGGGAGCTGTTTTTT
CASSLAGGQGSTGELFF
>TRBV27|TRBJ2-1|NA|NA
TGTGCCAGCAGTTCGGAGGGGACGTACAATGAGCAGTTCTTC
CASSSEGTYNEQFF
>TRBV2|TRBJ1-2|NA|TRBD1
TGTGCCAGCAGGACCCGGGGGACAGGTTATGGCTACACCTTC
CASRTRGTGYGYTF
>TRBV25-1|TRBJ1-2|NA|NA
TGTGCCAGCAGCTGGGGCCCGGTCGGCTACACCTTC
CASSWGPVGYTF
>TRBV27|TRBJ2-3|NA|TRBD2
TGTGCCAGCAGTCCCCTACTAGCGGGAGGGCCAAGGGATACGCAGTATTTT
CASSPLLAGGPRDTQYF
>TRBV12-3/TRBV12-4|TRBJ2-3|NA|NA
TGTGCCAGCAGTTTGGTGAGGCGGGATACGCAGTATTTT
CASSLVRRDTQYF
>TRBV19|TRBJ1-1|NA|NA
TGTGCCAGTAGTATTTTCGGGAAAGGAACTGAAGCTTTCTTT
CASSIFGKGTEAFF
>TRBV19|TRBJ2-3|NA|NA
TGTGCCAGTACGGCGAGCCGCACAGATACGCAGTATTTT
CASTASRTDTQYF
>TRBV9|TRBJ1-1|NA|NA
TGTGCCAGCAGCGTAGGGATGAACACTGAAGCTTTCTTT
CASSVGMNTEAFF
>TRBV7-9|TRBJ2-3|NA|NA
TGTGCCAGCCGCCTGACTGCTGGCACAGATACGCAGTATTTT
CASRLTAGTDTQYF
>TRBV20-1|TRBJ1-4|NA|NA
TGCAGTGCTAGGTTGGGGGCGACTAATGAAAAACTGTTTTTT
CSARLGATNEKLFF
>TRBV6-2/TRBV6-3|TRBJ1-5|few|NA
TGTGCCAGCAGTTACTCCTTGGAGGGGACGTATAGCAATCAGCCCCAGCATTTT
CASSYSLEGTYSNQPQHF
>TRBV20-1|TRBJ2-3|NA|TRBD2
TGCAGTGCTAGAGATTACGGACTAGCGGGGCCGCCAGATACGCAGTATTTT
CSARDYGLAGPPDTQYF
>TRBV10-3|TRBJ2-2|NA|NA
TGTGCCATCAGTGCAGGGTCCACCGGGGAGCTGTTTTTT
CAISAGSTGELFF
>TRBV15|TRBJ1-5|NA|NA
TGTGCCACCAGCAGGCTCGACGGTAGACAGCCCCAGCATTTT
CATSRLDGRQPQHF
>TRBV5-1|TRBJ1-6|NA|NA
TGCGCCAGCAGCGTCCACAGGGACTCACCCCTCCACTTT
CASSVHRDSPLHF
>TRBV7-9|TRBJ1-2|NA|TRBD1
TGTGCCAGTGCACGGGACAGGGCTGGCTACACCTTC
CASARDRAGYTF
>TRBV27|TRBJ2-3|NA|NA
TGTGCCAGCAGTTTATCTCCGACACCCACAGATACGCAGTATTTT
CASSLSPTPTDTQYF
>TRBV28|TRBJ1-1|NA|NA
TGTGCCAGCAGTTCGGGGGGCTTGAACACTGAAGCTTTCTTT
CASSSGGLNTEAFF
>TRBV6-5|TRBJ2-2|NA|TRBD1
TGTGCCAGCAGTTACTCCCGGGACAGTCTCTTCGCGGAGGACACCGGGGAGCTGTTTTTT
CASSYSRDSLFAEDTGELFF
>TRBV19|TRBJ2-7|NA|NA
TGTGCCAGTAGTCTCACCCTGGTCTACGAGCAGTACTTC
CASSLTLVYEQYF